These 5 T cell receptor beta chains originate from one sample sequenced in a study of shared clonotypes between healthy human individuals. TCRdb's copy holds only in-frame clones and misses some; the assay was immunoSEQ multiplex PCR. The sample holds about 700,000 clones, roughly nine tenths seen once. As defined, naive CD8 cells were CD45RO-negative and positively selected for CCR7, with terminally differentiated effector memory CD45RA+ cells excluded. Source material: naive CD8+ T cells sorted from blood. These receptors all stem from a young man in good health.

This clone has only one observation. This chain connects TRBV29-1 to TRBJ2-3; D call uncertain. The germline gives CDR1 SQVTM, CDR2 ANQGSEA. The CDR3 is 13 amino acids. V shed 5 bases and J shed 3 bases, with 12 bases lying between them. The CDR3 nucleotides read TGCAGCGTTACGGTACAGAGGACAGATACGCAGTATTTT. Amino acids: CSVTVQRTDTQYF.

The CDR3 sequence: CASSQDPGLADNEQFF. As DNA, the CDR3 is TGCGCCAGCAGCCAAGATCCGGGACTAGCGGACAATGAGCAGTTCTTC. The chain is built from TRBV4-1 and TRBJ2-1; TRBD2 matches 11 bases. Unmatched junction bases numbered 3, after V lost 0 bases and J lost 5 bases. CDR1 is MGHRA and CDR2 is YSYEKL in the germline V gene. The CDR3 loop spans 16 amino acids.

The chain employs TRBV4-1 and TRBJ2-1; D possibly corresponds to TRBD2 (5 bases). Looked up from germline, CDR1 is MGHRA and CDR2 is YSYEKL. V lost 4 bases to trimming and J lost 8 bases, with 30 bases between them. The CDR3 totals 19 residues. The DNA of the CDR3 is TGCGCCAGCAGCCCCCCAAAGCCCGGGCAAAGGACGCGGGTGGATGAGCAGTTCTTC. The encoded protein is CASSPPKPGQRTRVDEQFF.

V gene TRBV4-1 combines with J gene TRBJ2-7; tentatively, D is TRBD2 (6 bases). Per germline, CDR1 MGHRA and CDR2 YSYEKL. The CDR3 is made up of 15 amino acids. V was shortened by 1 base and J by 0 bases, with 10 bases between the two germline ends. The CDR3 reads CASSQVHGSSYEQYF. CDR3 coding DNA: TGCGCCAGCAGCCAAGTCCACGGGAGCTCCTACGAGCAGTACTTC.

This chain uses TRBV9 with TRBJ2-7; 7 bases line up with TRBD2. V was pared by 2 bases and J by 3 bases, with 8 bases of the junction left unmatched. Germline CDR1 is SGDLS and CDR2 is YYNGEE. The CDR3 totals 15 residues. The CDR3 DNA sequence: TGTGCCAGCAGCGTTAACGGGAGGACCAACTACGAGCAGTACTTC. Translating it yields CASSVNGRTNYEQYF.